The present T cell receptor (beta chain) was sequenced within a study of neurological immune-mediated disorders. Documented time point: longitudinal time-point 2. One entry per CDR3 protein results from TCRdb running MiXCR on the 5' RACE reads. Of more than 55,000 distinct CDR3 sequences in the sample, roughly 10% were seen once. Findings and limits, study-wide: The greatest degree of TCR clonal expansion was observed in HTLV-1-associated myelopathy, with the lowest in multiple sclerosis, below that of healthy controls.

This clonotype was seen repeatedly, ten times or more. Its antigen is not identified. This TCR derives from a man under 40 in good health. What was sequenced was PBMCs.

In DNA form, the CDR3 reads TGTGCGCTTGGGGGAACGGGGGATCAGCCCCAGCATTTT. It specifies CALGGTGDQPQHF. This chain links TRBV28 with TRBJ1-5; TRBD1 is a possible D gene (5 bases). Germline V gene data show CDR1 as MDHEN and CDR2 as SYDVKM. The CDR3 spans 13 residues.